The 29 T cell receptor beta chains presented below share a single source sample, sequenced in a study of T cells in Graves' hyperthyroidism and ophthalmopathy. TCR beta CDR3 regions were amplified from RNA. The HTBI primer set was used in a first-round RT-PCR of the TCR CDR3. One entry per CDR3 protein results from TCRdb running MiXCR on the multiplex PCR reads. The sample contains fewer than 250,000 distinct CDR3 sequences, around 25% of which appear only once. Material for sequencing was blood. All receptors derive from a woman between 40 and 50 years old with Graves' ophthalmopathy.

This clonotype came up many times. This chain connects TRBV5-5 to TRBJ2-7; D not resolved. Trimming shortened V by 3 bases and J by 4 bases, and 20 bases separated the two germline ends. The CDR3 loop spans 16 amino acids. Germline V lookup: CDR1 SGHKS, CDR2 YYEKEE (reference sequence). For the CDR3, the DNA is TGTGCCAGCAGCTCCAAGGTGGGCATAATAGGATACGAGCAGTACTTC. Translated, it gives CASSSKVGIIGYEQYF.

The chain carries TRBV11-2 and TRBJ2-7; 9 bases fit TRBD2. V shed 4 bases, J shed 3 bases, and the junction held 10 bases outside the gene matches. Germline CDR1 reads SGHAT; CDR2 reads FQNNGV. The CDR3 sequence is 16 residues long. The CDR3 region is CASSSTPQAGGYEQYF. Here the CDR3 DNA reads TGTGCCAGCAGCTCCACCCCCCAAGCGGGGGGCTACGAGCAGTACTTC.

This clonotype was counted only a few times. This chain joins TRBV6-1 and TRBJ2-5; maybe TRBD2 (6 bases). This CDR3 spans 15 amino acids. V was pared by 1 base and J by 5 bases, with 14 bases between. Germline V lookup: CDR1 MNHNS, CDR2 SASEGT. The CDR3 loop is CASSEVAGRGETQYF. The CDR3 region has the DNA TGTGCCAGCAGTGAAGTTGCAGGTCGGGGGGAGACCCAGTACTTC.

The V gene is TRBV12-3 or TRBV12-4, the J gene TRBJ1-2, with 8 positions matching TRBD1. CDR3 length: 15 residues. V was clipped by 2 bases and J by 7 bases; unmatched bases: 9. In DNA form, the CDR3 reads TGTGCCAGCAGTTTACGTCGGGACAGGCAGGGTGGCTACACCTTC. It codes for CASSLRRDRQGGYTF.

This clonotype has a count of ten or more. The gene calls are TRBV11-2 and TRBJ2-7; TRBD2 is a possible D gene (7 bases). V lost 7 bases and J 2 bases, leaving 24 bases between the germline ends. Per the germline V gene, CDR1 is SGHAT and CDR2 is FQNNGV. The CDR3 covers 17 residues. In DNA form, the CDR3 reads TGTGCCAGCACTCCCGCGGGGGAAGGGGGGGGGACCTACGAGCAGTACTTC. Translated: CASTPAGEGGGTYEQYF. Full variable domain (outside the CDR3, taken from reference TRBV11-2 and TRBJ2-7): EAGVAQSPRYKIIEKRQSVAFWCNPISGHATLYWYQQILGQGPKLLIQFQNNGVVDDSQLPKDRFSAERLKGVDSTLKIQPAKLEDSAVYLCASTPAGEGGGTYEQYFGPGTRLTVT.

This clonotype was detected many times. The chain carries TRBV7-8 and TRBJ1-5; tentatively, D is TRBD1 (5 bases). This CDR3 region has 15 residues. Per the germline V gene, CDR1 is SGHVS and CDR2 is FQNEAQ. V was cut by 1 base and J by 3 bases, with 10 bases left in between. CDR3 in DNA: TGTGCCAGCAGCTTAGGGGGGACGATCAATCAGCCCCAGCATTTT. Amino acid sequence: CASSLGGTINQPQHF.

In this sample, this clonotype turned up many times. The chain employs TRBV28 and TRBJ2-7; possible D gene TRBD1, 6 bases. The CDR3 spans 11 residues. CDR1 and CDR2 from the germline V gene are MDHEN and SYDVKM. V was pared by 10 bases and J by 3 bases, with 10 bases between. The CDR3 DNA reads as TGTGCCACAGGGACAAACTACGAGCAGTACTTC. Its protein product is CATGTNYEQYF. Full variable domain (missing parts from reference TRBV28 and TRBJ2-7): DVKVTQSSRYLVKRTGEKVFLECVQDMDHENMFWYRQDPGLGLRLIYFSYDVKMKEKGDIPEGYSVSREKKERFSLILESASTNQTSMYLCATGTNYEQYFGPGTRLTVT.

This clonotype was recorded many times. This chain links TRBV5-1 with TRBJ1-1, with D unclear. V was trimmed by 7 bases and J by 5 bases, leaving 18 bases between them. This CDR3 spans 14 amino acids. In germline, CDR1 is SGHRS, CDR2 YFSETQ. CDR3 bases: TGCGCCAGCTGTGCAACTGGAGGCGGGACTGAAGCTTTCTTT. It codes for CASCATGGGTEAFF.

This clonotype appeared many times. J is TRBJ1-1 and V is TRBV11-1; D is uncertain. The germline gives CDR1 SGHAT, CDR2 FQDESV (reference sequence). V lost 1 base, J lost 7 bases, and 4 bases lay in between. CDR3 length: 11 residues. The CDR3 DNA reads TGTGCCAGCAGCTTAGTAGTTGAAGCTTTCTTT. This sequence encodes CASSLVVEAFF.

With respect to this clonotype: This may stem from a read error, because a much larger clone lies one nucleotide away. The V gene is TRBV18, the J gene TRBJ1-3, with D unclear. This CDR3 is built from 15 residues. Germline V gene lookup returns CDR1 KGHSH and CDR2 LQKENI. CDR3 DNA: TGTGTCAGCTCCCCCGTTGAGGCCTCTGGAAACACCATATATTTT. This sequence encodes CVSSPVEASGNTIYF.

This clonotype was picked up many times. A much larger clone differs by one base, so this may be a read error. No DNA is shown, since the ends of the CDR3 on it are uncertain; the CDR3 is the one TCRdb lists. CDR3 sequence reads: CASSSFWGAGAETQHF. The rearrangement joins TRBV11-2 to TRBJ2-5; the table assigns TRBD2, which was not confirmed against the DNA. The CDR3 is 16 residues long, counting both termini. CDR1 and CDR2 (germline): SGHAT, FQNNGV.

This clonotype showed up many times. This CDR3 reads CASSFGEQTQYF. The CDR3 nucleotides read TGTGCCAGCAGCTTTGGGGAGCAGACCCAGTACTTC. The J gene is TRBJ2-5, the V gene TRBV7-8; possible D gene TRBD2, 5 bases. Germline assignment: CDR1 SGHVS and CDR2 FQNEAQ. Trimming took off 3 bases at V and 6 bases at J, with 8 bases between the two ends. The CDR3 spans 12 residues.

This clonotype was seen ten or more times. CDR3 bases: TGTGCCAGCAGCCCCGGGGATGGGGTTCCGAACACTGAAGCTTTCTTT. It encodes CASSPGDGVPNTEAFF. The chain uses TRBV7-3 and TRBJ1-1, with D hard to call. V shed 5 bases and J shed 1 base, with 17 bases lying between them. CDR1 is SGHTA, CDR2 FQGTGA, per germline. The CDR3 runs 16 residues.

This clonotype was counted ten times or more. The chain carries TRBV29-1 and TRBJ2-7; possible D gene TRBD1, 6 bases. V was cut by 3 bases and J by 1 base, with 13 bases left in between. The CDR3 spans 14 residues. The V gene's germline CDR1 is SQVTM and CDR2 ANQGSEA. The CDR3 spells CSVDLTGGSYEQYF. The DNA for the CDR3 is TGCAGCGTTGATCTGACAGGCGGGTCCTACGAGCAGTACTTC.

CDR3 protein: CASSENGITYEQYF. For the CDR3, the DNA is TGTGCCAGCAGTGAAAATGGCATTACCTACGAGCAGTACTTC. V usage is TRBV2 and J usage is TRBJ2-7; D remains ambiguous. Germline values: CDR1 SNHLY, CDR2 FYNNEI. The CDR3 contains 14 residues. V lost 2 bases and J lost 2, with 10 bases in between.

The CDR3 DNA follows: TGTGCCAGCAGTTTATTGGGACAGTATAATTCACCCCTCCACTTT. This sequence encodes CASSLLGQYNSPLHF. The chain employs TRBV27 and TRBJ1-6, with TRBD1 identical over 7 bases. J was trimmed by 4 bases and V by 1 base; bases with no gene match: 1. CDR3 length equals 15 residues. The germline V gene has CDR1 MNHEY and CDR2 SMNVEV (reference sequence).

This rearrangement joins TRBV6-1 to TRBJ2-7; D is undetermined. This CDR3 region has 19 residues. Germline V gene sequence: CDR1 MNHNS, CDR2 SASEGT. Trimming took 2 bases from V and 4 from J, leaving 27 bases between them. CDR3 DNA: TGTGCCAGCAGTGAACAACTTACCCTTCCCCTAGGGTATTGGTACGAGCAGTACTTC. It codes for CASSEQLTLPLGYWYEQYF.

This clonotype was observed many times. CDR3 in amino acids: CASSLAGHYEQYF. The CDR3, as DNA: TGTGCCAGCAGTCTAGCGGGACACTACGAGCAGTACTTC. The V and J genes are TRBV6-2 or TRBV6-3 and TRBJ2-7, with 9 bases matching TRBD2. CDR1 is MNHEY and CDR2 is SVGEGT in the germline V gene. After removal of 5 bases from V and 3 bases from J, the junction contained 2 bases not matched to a gene. The CDR3 has 13 amino acids.

This clonotype showed up many times. The gene calls are TRBV30 and TRBJ2-7; no clear D gene. The CDR3 sequence is 13 residues long. V was cut by 0 bases and J by 2 bases, with 8 bases left in between. Germline V CDR1 and CDR2: GTSNPN, SVGIG (reference sequence). The DNA of the CDR3 is TGTGCCTGGAGTGTGGGAAAAGCCTACGAGCAGTACTTC. As protein: CAWSVGKAYEQYF.

This clonotype has ten or more counts. The chain has TRBV2 and TRBJ1-5, with D tentatively TRBD1 (6 bases). The V end lost 4 bases, the J end lost 1 base, and 11 bases lay between the germline ends. Germline CDR1 is SNHLY and CDR2 is FYNNEI. CDR3 length: 15 amino acids. The CDR3 loop is CASSGGTGSNQPQHF. In nucleotides, the CDR3 is TGTGCCAGCAGTGGAGGTACAGGGAGCAATCAGCCCCAGCATTTT.

This clonotype was observed many times. The genes are TRBV3-1 and TRBJ1-1; weak D call: TRBD1 (5 bases). Per germline, CDR1 LGHDT and CDR2 YNNKEL (reference sequence). Trimming took 0 bases from V and 4 from J, leaving 9 bases between them. This CDR3 contains 14 residues. This CDR3 reads CASSQDPQGTEAFF. CDR3 coding DNA: TGTGCCAGCAGCCAAGATCCCCAGGGCACTGAAGCTTTCTTT.

This clonotype was seen only a few times. This chain uses TRBV7-2 with TRBJ2-7; TRBD2 agrees at 10 bases. With V trimmed by 6 bases and J by 6 bases, 8 bases remained unmatched. Germline CDR1 is SGHTA and CDR2 is FQGNSA. The CDR3 is 14 amino acids. CDR3 nucleotide sequence: TGTGCCAGCAGAAGGGCTAGCGGGAGTTCCGAGCAGTACTTC. It is translated as CASRRASGSSEQYF.

There are many counts of this clonotype. V is TRBV28 and J is TRBJ1-1; maybe TRBD1 (5 bases). The germline V gene has CDR1 MDHEN and CDR2 SYDVKM. This CDR3 comprises 15 residues. V shed 5 bases and J shed 2 bases, with 15 bases lying between them. CDR3 coding DNA: TGTGCCAGCAGTAGCCCGGGGGAGCCCAACACTGAAGCTTTCTTT. This codes for CASSSPGEPNTEAFF.

The V gene is TRBV6-1, the J gene TRBJ1-2; D unresolved. The ends were cut back, 9 bases at V and 0 bases at J, with 14 bases in the middle. The V gene's germline CDR1 is MNHNS and CDR2 SASEGT. The CDR3 sequence is 14 residues long. The CDR3 protein is CASLDGYPNYGYTF. The DNA of the CDR3 is TGTGCCAGTTTAGACGGCTACCCTAACTATGGCTACACCTTC.

The sample holds many counts of this clonotype. V and J are TRBV7-2 and TRBJ2-7; 14 nucleotides match TRBD2. The germline CDR1 and CDR2 sequences are SGHTA and FQGNSA. The CDR3 extends over 19 amino acids. V lost 5 bases and J lost 5; bases outside the gene matches: 17. CDR3 nucleotides: TGTGCCAGCAGCGCCCAAGCGGGACTAGCGGGAGTGATTACCCACGAGCAGTACTTC. It codes for CASSAQAGLAGVITHEQYF.

This clonotype showed up many times. CDR3 in amino acids: CSVDRTGTGEAFF. In nucleotides, the CDR3 is TGCAGCGTTGATAGGACAGGGACGGGTGAAGCTTTCTTT. The V call is TRBV29-1, the J call TRBJ1-1; 8 bases align to TRBD1. CDR1 and CDR2 from the germline V gene are SQVTM and ANQGSEA. This CDR3 comprises 13 residues. Trimming cost V 3 bases and J 7 bases; bases outside gene matches: 7.

This clonotype was counted ten times or more. J is TRBJ1-1 and V is TRBV28, with unresolved D. CDR1 and CDR2 (germline): MDHEN, SYDVKM. This CDR3 spans 12 amino acids. The ends were cut back, 5 bases at V and 11 bases at J, with 15 bases in the middle. The CDR3 DNA follows: TGTGCCAGCAGTCCCAATCTGTGGCTGGCTTTCTTT. Protein: CASSPNLWLAFF.

This clonotype has just a few counts. This chain links TRBV6-2 or TRBV6-3 with TRBJ1-2; D is unclear. V lost 2 bases and J lost 8, with 12 bases in between. Per the germline V gene, CDR1 is MNHEY and CDR2 is SVGEGT. This CDR3 contains 13 residues. The CDR3 loop is CASSYGQFDGYTF. The DNA of the CDR3 is TGTGCCAGCAGTTACGGCCAGTTCGACGGCTACACCTTC.

This clonotype was seen many times. DNA for the CDR3: TGTGCCAGCCCCCCGGGAGGCTGGGATGTGGCCCAGTACTTC. Residues: CASPPGGWDVAQYF. The chain is built from TRBV7-9 and TRBJ2-5; 7 positions agree with TRBD2. Germline CDR1 reads SEHNR; CDR2 reads FQNEAQ (reference sequence). The length of the CDR3 is 14 residues. V lost 8 bases and J lost 9; bases outside the gene matches: 15. The entire variable domain, with the rest obtained from reference TRBV7-9 and TRBJ2-5, is as follows: DTGVSQNPRHKITKRGQNVTFRCDPISEHNRLYWYRQTLGQGPEFLTYFQNEAQLEKSRLLSDRFSAERPKGSFSTLEIQRTEQGDSAMYLCASPPGGWDVAQYFGPGTRLLVL.